The 26 T cell receptor beta chains below were found in one sample sequenced in a study of blood T cell repertoires in COVID-19. Sequenced by immunoSEQ multiplex PCR; TCRdb stores in-frame clones only, minus some. Among hundreds of thousands of clones listed, roughly four fifths were seen once. Source material: PBMCs or T cells enriched from blood (not recorded which). Receptor source: a woman aged 40-49 years who had been exposed to COVID-19.

The chain uses TRBV6-2 or TRBV6-3 and TRBJ2-5; the match to TRBD2 covers 9 bases. The CDR3 has 17 amino acids. Germline V CDR1 and CDR2: MNHEY, SVGEGT. The trim removed 6 bases at V and 7 bases at J, leaving 18 bases unmatched. The CDR3 bases are TGTGCCAGCAGCATAGTAAAAGCGGGGGGACCGACGGGGACCCAGTACTTC. It encodes CASSIVKAGGPTGTQYF.

This rearrangement joins TRBV7-2 to TRBJ2-3; 9 nucleotides line up with TRBD2. The CDR3 is 15 amino acids. Germline-derived CDR1 and CDR2 are SGHTA and FQGNSA. The junction had 4 bases not matched to a gene; V was cut back by 1 base and J by 5 bases. CDR3 DNA: TGTGCCAGCAGCTTAGGGGCAGCGGGGGGAGATACGCAGTATTTT. Encoded protein: CASSLGAAGGDTQYF.

This clone was seen just once. The rearrangement uses TRBV12-5 and TRBJ1-4; tentatively, D is TRBD1 (6 bases). CDR1 is LGHNT, CDR2 FRNRAP, per germline. The V and J ends lost 6 bases and 6 bases respectively, with 17 bases between them. The CDR3 is made up of 15 amino acids. The CDR3 region has the DNA TGTGCTAGTGGCCCTGACGGACAGTTTGATGAAAAACTGTTTTTT. This codes for CASGPDGQFDEKLFF.

The chain couples TRBV3-1 (or the pseudogene TRBV3-2) to TRBJ2-6, with D tentatively TRBD2 (6 bases). There are 16 residues in the CDR3. V lost 0 bases to trimming and J lost 0 bases, with 6 bases between them. CDR1 and CDR2 from the germline V gene are LGHDT and YNNKEL (reference sequence). In DNA, the CDR3 is TGTGCCAGCAGCCAAGAGGGGGGCTCTGGGGCCAACGTCCTGACTTTC. Translating it yields CASSQEGGSGANVLTF.

The chain employs TRBV7-8 and TRBJ2-1, with TRBD1 matching over 7 bases. The CDR3 contains 16 residues. Germline values: CDR1 SGHVS, CDR2 FQNEAQ. Trimming at V came to 5 bases and at J to 0 bases, leaving 7 bases not matched to a gene. CDR3 region: CASSAPGQSSYNEQFF. In nucleotides, the CDR3 is TGTGCCAGCAGCGCACCGGGACAGAGCTCCTACAATGAGCAGTTCTTC.

This chain joins TRBV6-2 or TRBV6-3 and TRBJ1-1, with 7 bases lining up with TRBD1. Unmatched junction bases numbered 14, after V lost 6 bases and J lost 4 bases. Germline CDR1 and CDR2: MNHEY and SVGEGT. The CDR3 contains 16 residues. The CDR3 nucleotides are TGTGCCAGCAGCCGGGACAGCGATATTACGGGCACTGAAGCTTTCTTT. Its translation is CASSRDSDITGTEAFF.

The chain couples TRBV28 to TRBJ2-7, with 9 bases fitting TRBD1. Germline CDR1 MDHEN, CDR2 SYDVKM. The CDR3 covers 15 residues. V lost 5 bases and J lost 3; bases outside the gene matches: 8. The DNA for the CDR3 is TGTGCCAGCAGTGAAACCGGGACAGGGAGCTACGAGCAGTACTTC. Encoded protein: CASSETGTGSYEQYF.

The CDR3 sequence: CASRTAAYEQYF. The CDR3 coding sequence is TGTGCCAGCAGGACAGCCGCCTACGAGCAGTACTTC. The chain recombines TRBV6-5 with TRBJ2-7; weak D call: TRBD1 (5 bases). Germline V lookup: CDR1 MNHEY, CDR2 SVGAGI. Between the trimmed V and J ends, which lost 6 bases and 2 bases, there was a span of 8 bases. This CDR3 spans 12 amino acids.

This chain joins TRBV19 and TRBJ2-1; D is possibly TRBD2 (6 bases). Per germline, CDR1 LNHDA and CDR2 SQIVND (reference sequence). Trimming pared 6 bases from V and 0 bases from J, leaving 15 bases between. This CDR3 contains 16 residues. CDR3 DNA sequence: TGTGCCAGTAGGCCCCGAGCGGGTAGCTCCTACAATGAGCAGTTCTTC. It specifies CASRPRAGSSYNEQFF.

The chain links TRBV7-2 to TRBJ1-2, with D perhaps TRBD1 (5 bases). Germline-derived CDR1 and CDR2 are SGHTA and FQGNSA. V was cut by 1 base and J by 8 bases, with 14 bases left in between. This CDR3 comprises 14 residues. Here the CDR3 reads CASSLVGGAGGYTF. The CDR3 DNA sequence: TGTGCCAGCAGCTTAGTGGGAGGGGCCGGAGGCTACACCTTC.

The rearrangement links TRBV5-4 to TRBJ1-1, with a possible D match to TRBD1 (5 bases). Trimming took off 3 bases at V and 1 base at J, with 13 bases between the two ends. CDR1 SGHNT and CDR2 YYREEE come from the germline V gene (reference sequence). This CDR3 comprises 15 residues. This chain's CDR3 is CASSSAGSENTEAFF. CDR3 nucleotide sequence: TGTGCCAGCAGCTCAGCAGGGTCGGAGAACACTGAAGCTTTCTTT.

Worth noting for this clone: Germline and junction disagree at one end, which may indicate a read error. The chain recombines TRBV5-1 with TRBJ2-3, with 15 positions matching TRBD2. The CDR3 spans 18 residues. Germline values: CDR1 SGHRS, CDR2 YFSETQ. The CDR3 spells CASSIGTSGGRSTGTQYF. CDR3 DNA sequence: TGCGCCAGCAGCATAGGGACTAGCGGGGGGCGAAGCACAGGTACGCAGTATTTT.

This chain uses TRBV7-9 with TRBJ2-2; 10 bases align to TRBD1. This CDR3 comprises 16 residues. The germline V gene encodes CDR1 SEHNR and CDR2 FQNEAQ (reference sequence). J gave up 7 bases and V 4 bases, and 9 bases lay outside the gene matches. The CDR3 sequence: CASSSWTGGGHGELFF. CDR3 DNA: TGTGCCAGCAGCTCATGGACAGGGGGAGGTCACGGGGAGCTGTTTTTT. Full variable domain (missing parts from reference TRBV7-9 and TRBJ2-2): DTGVSQNPRHKITKRGQNVTFRCDPISEHNRLYWYRQTLGQGPEFLTYFQNEAQLEKSRLLSDRFSAERPKGSFSTLEIQRTEQGDSAMYLCASSSWTGGGHGELFFGEGSRLTVL.

The chain links TRBV5-4 to TRBJ2-7, with TRBD2 as a possible D gene (6 bases). V dropped 0 bases and J dropped 0 bases, with 13 bases sitting between them. This CDR3 spans 16 amino acids. Germline loops: CDR1 SGHNT, CDR2 YYREEE (reference sequence). CDR3 DNA: TGTGCCAGCAGCTTGGCCCCAGCGGGCAGCTCCTACGAGCAGTACTTC. It translates to CASSLAPAGSSYEQYF. The entire variable domain, with the rest obtained from reference TRBV5-4 and TRBJ2-7, is as follows: ETGVTQSPTHLIKTRGQQVTLRCSSQSGHNTVSWYQQALGQGPQFIFQYYREEENGRGNFPPRFSGLQFPNYSSELNVNALELDDSALYLCASSLAPAGSSYEQYFGPGTRLTVT.

The chain joins TRBV19 to TRBJ1-6, with 7 bases that match TRBD1. Trimming took 6 bases from V and 3 from J; bases not matched to a gene: 2. Germline V gene sequence: CDR1 LNHDA, CDR2 SQIVND (reference sequence). The CDR3 loop spans 14 amino acids. The CDR3 sequence: CASSWDSYNSPLHF. The CDR3 region has the DNA TGTGCCAGTAGCTGGGACAGCTATAATTCACCCCTCCACTTT.

This clone was detected only a few times. This chain uses TRBV7-2 with TRBJ1-5; no firm D call. CDR1 is SGHTA, CDR2 FQGNSA, per germline. Trimming took 2 bases from V and 7 from J, leaving 12 bases between them. The length of the CDR3 is 14 residues. For the CDR3, the DNA is TGTGCCAGCAGCTTACTAGGCCGACGGCAGCCCCAGCATTTT. Protein product: CASSLLGRRQPQHF.

This chain connects TRBV5-1 to TRBJ1-1, with 7 bases lining up with TRBD1. Germline trimming cut 4 bases from V and 11 bases from J; bases unmatched to any gene: 8. Germline assignment: CDR1 SGHRS and CDR2 YFSETQ. There are 12 residues in the CDR3. The CDR3 DNA follows: TGCGCCAGCAGCGCTCAGGGGGGAGAGGCTTTCTTT. Protein sequence: CASSAQGGEAFF.

The rearrangement joins TRBV19 to TRBJ1-1, with 7 bases that match TRBD1. The V gene end was trimmed by 6 bases and the J gene end by 5 bases; junction bases not matched to a gene: 6. Germline loops: CDR1 LNHDA, CDR2 SQIVND (reference sequence). The CDR3 is 13 amino acids. CDR3 sequence: CASRRTGGTEAFF. The CDR3 DNA sequence: TGTGCCAGTAGGAGGACAGGCGGTACTGAAGCTTTCTTT.

The chain joins TRBV7-9 to TRBJ2-3; 11 nucleotides match TRBD1. The CDR3 has 16 amino acids. Per germline, CDR1 SEHNR and CDR2 FQNEAQ (reference sequence). Germline trimming cut 3 bases from V and 8 bases from J; bases unmatched to any gene: 10. The CDR3 DNA reads as TGTGCCAGCAGCTTCTGGACAGGGGGCTTCCAGGGTACGCAGTATTTT. It is translated as CASSFWTGGFQGTQYF.

This sequence joins TRBV7-3 and TRBJ1-1; D remains unclear. V lost 3 bases, J lost 3 bases, and 11 bases lay in between. The CDR3 is 14 residues long. CDR1 is SGHTA, CDR2 FQGTGA, per germline. CDR3 DNA sequence: TGTGCCAGCAGCTTGGCGGGTTCGGACACTGAAGCTTTCTTT. The encoded protein is CASSLAGSDTEAFF.

About this clone itself: A much larger clone is a single base away; this may be a read error. This chain connects TRBV20-1 to TRBJ1-1, with TRBD1 as a possible D gene (5 bases). Trimming pared 3 bases from V and 1 base from J, leaving 6 bases between. Germline V lookup: CDR1 DFQATT, CDR2 SNEGSKA (reference sequence). CDR3 length: 12 residues. CDR3 in amino acids: CSASTGNTEAFF. The DNA of the CDR3 is TGCAGTGCTAGTACAGGGAACACTGAAGCTTTCTTT.

This clone was seen more than once but under ten times. The gene calls are TRBV19 and TRBJ1-5, with D perhaps matching TRBD1 (6 bases). With 6 bases removed from V and 7 bases from J, the gap between germline ends came to 13 bases. The CDR3 contains 13 residues. Germline CDR1 reads LNHDA; CDR2 reads SQIVND (reference sequence). In DNA form, the CDR3 reads TGTGCCAGTAGCCCGCAGGGGTCCCAGCCCCAGCATTTT. This translates into CASSPQGSQPQHF.

The rearrangement joins TRBV30 to TRBJ1-4, with 8 bases aligning to TRBD1. The CDR3 length is 12 residues. V gave up 3 bases and J gave up 10 bases; unmatched junction bases: 4. CDR1 and CDR2 from the germline V gene are GTSNPN and SVGIG (reference sequence). CDR3 residues: CAWRGQGLKLFF. CDR3 in DNA: TGTGCCTGGAGAGGACAGGGTTTAAAACTGTTTTTT.

This chain connects TRBV7-3 to TRBJ2-7, with D possibly being TRBD1 (6 bases). Trimming removed 5 bases from V and 7 bases from J, with 15 bases in between. The CDR3 is 13 amino acids. The germline V gene encodes CDR1 SGHTA and CDR2 FQGTGA. CDR3 residues: CASSPTGTKEQYF. In nucleotides, the CDR3 is TGTGCCAGCAGCCCGACAGGTACAAAAGAGCAGTACTTC.

V is TRBV5-4 and J is TRBJ2-7, with D tentatively TRBD1 (5 bases). The CDR3 sequence is 15 residues long. Trimming pared 4 bases from V and 6 bases from J, leaving 20 bases between. Germline CDR1 is SGHNT and CDR2 is YYREEE (reference sequence). The CDR3 region has the DNA TGTGCCAGCAGCCTCCGGCGACAGATTCCAAGCGAGCAGTACTTC. This translates into CASSLRRQIPSEQYF.

The chain carries TRBV9 and TRBJ2-1, with 8 bases fitting TRBD2. CDR1 is SGDLS and CDR2 is YYNGEE in the germline V gene. Trimming at V came to 3 bases and at J to 13 bases, leaving 6 bases not matched to a gene. This CDR3 region has 12 residues. CDR3 residues: CASSAPAGAQFF. CDR3 sequence (DNA): TGTGCCAGCAGCGCGCCAGCGGGGGCCCAGTTCTTC.